These 31 T cell receptor beta chains originate from one sample sequenced in a study of vaccination and CD4 T cells after COVID-19. The Oncomine TCR Beta short-read assay was what sequenced the DNA obtained from cultured CD4+ T cells. TCRdb re-called the PCR reads through MiXCR, storing one row per CDR3 protein. This sample has 20,000 to 25,000 distinct CDR3 sequences; 60% occur once, and the top ten carry about an eighth. Indicated treatment: roughly ten-day PBMC culture with coronavirus spike peptide pools or control peptides (ViraFEST assay). Antigens for these TCRs are unknown. Source: CD4+ T cells from blood, cultured in vitro, taken after SARS-CoV-2 vaccination. Receptor source: a human donor who received a COVID-19 vaccine.

The table lists this clonotype with a few counts. The V call is TRBV20-1, the J call TRBJ2-5; the D gene could be TRBD1 or TRBD2 (6 bases each). V was cut by 5 bases and J by 1 base, with 14 bases left in between. Germline V CDR1 and CDR2: DFQATT, SNEGSKA (reference sequence). This CDR3 has 14 residues. The CDR3 DNA follows: TGCAGTGCTGTAAAGGGGGGCCCCCAAGAGACCCAGTACTTC. Translation: CSAVKGGPQETQYF.

This clonotype was picked up a small number of times. The genes are TRBV20-1 and TRBJ1-6; a weak D match, TRBD1 (6 bases). This CDR3 comprises 15 residues. Per the germline V gene, CDR1 is DFQATT and CDR2 is SNEGSKA (reference sequence). Trimming shortened V by 5 bases and J by 7 bases, and 18 bases separated the two germline ends. CDR3 DNA: TGCAGTGCTTTACAGGGTTTAGATCCCAATTCACCCCTCCACTTT. It yields the protein CSALQGLDPNSPLHF.

This chain links TRBV6-1 with TRBJ1-1; the match to TRBD1 covers 7 bases. CDR1 and CDR2 from the germline V gene are MNHNS and SASEGT. The trim removed 6 bases at V and 0 bases at J, leaving 7 bases unmatched. CDR3 length: 15 residues. Written as DNA, the CDR3 is TGTGCCAGCAGGACGACAGGGCGCATGAACACTGAAGCTTTCTTT. Protein: CASRTTGRMNTEAFF.

The chain couples TRBV20-1 to TRBJ2-1; the D gene could be TRBD1 or TRBD2 (6 bases each). V was pared by 3 bases and J by 7 bases, with 13 bases between. Per germline, CDR1 DFQATT and CDR2 SNEGSKA (reference sequence). The CDR3 is made up of 13 amino acids. The CDR3 nucleotides read TGCAGTGCTAGGACAGGTCGGGGGAATGAGCAGTTCTTC. Translated: CSARTGRGNEQFF.

V usage is TRBV27 and J usage is TRBJ2-1; 7 nucleotides match TRBD2. Germline V gene data show CDR1 as MNHEY and CDR2 as SMNVEV (reference sequence). The V segment lost 0 bases and the J segment 5 bases; nucleotides outside the gene matches: 10. The CDR3 length is 17 residues. The chain's CDR3 is CASSLSPPGLVHNEQFF. CDR3 DNA sequence: TGTGCCAGCAGTTTATCGCCCCCCGGACTAGTCCACAATGAGCAGTTCTTC.

The chain recombines TRBV6-1 with TRBJ2-2, with D possibly TRBD1 on 7 matching bases. V was cut by 6 bases and J by 7 bases, with 12 bases left in between. Looked up from germline, CDR1 is MNHNS and CDR2 is SASEGT. The CDR3 is 13 residues long. The CDR3 nucleotides read TGTGCCAGCAGCTCCAGGGGGGACGGGGAGCTGTTTTTT. Its translation is CASSSRGDGELFF.

This clonotype was counted only a few times. The chain has TRBV15 and TRBJ1-2, with D unclear. The V end was cut by 0 bases, the J end by 6 bases, with 17 bases between. CDR3 length: 16 amino acids. Looked up from germline, CDR1 is LNHNV and CDR2 is YYDKDF (reference sequence). In DNA form, the CDR3 reads TGTGCCACCAGCAGAGATTTACGGGTATCTGCTAATGGCTACACCTTC. Residues: CATSRDLRVSANGYTF.

This sequence joins TRBV7-8 and TRBJ2-2; the D call may be TRBD1 or TRBD2 (5 bases each). Looked up from germline, CDR1 is SGHVS and CDR2 is FQNEAQ. The CDR3 is made up of 14 amino acids. The V end was cut by 6 bases, the J end by 7 bases, with 15 bases between. The CDR3 nucleotides are TGTGCCAGCAGACCGCGAGGGGCGGGCGGGGAGCTGTTTTTT. Its protein is CASRPRGAGGELFF.

The chain recombines TRBV2 with TRBJ2-2; 10 positions agree with TRBD1. The CDR3 consists of 15 residues. Germline CDR1 reads SNHLY; CDR2 reads FYNNEI. Trimming cost V 6 bases and J 3 bases; bases outside gene matches: 4. The chain's CDR3 is CASSPTGGDTGELFF. The CDR3 DNA reads TGTGCCAGCAGCCCGACAGGGGGCGACACCGGGGAGCTGTTTTTT.

The chain employs TRBV25-1 and TRBJ1-5; 7 nucleotides match TRBD1. V dropped 4 bases and J dropped 2; count of bases not matched to a gene: 5. CDR3 length equals 15 residues. Germline lookup yields CDR1 MGHDK and CDR2 SYGVNS. CDR3 DNA: TGTGCCAGCAGTGGCAAGGGGGCCGGCAATCAGCCCCAGCATTTT. This encodes CASSGKGAGNQPQHF.

The chain recombines TRBV7-6 with TRBJ2-3, with D hard to call. V lost 7 bases, J lost 0 bases, and 8 bases lay in between. The CDR3 runs 13 residues. Germline CDR1 SGHVS, CDR2 FNYEAQ. This CDR3 is CASKQPSTDTQYF. The CDR3 nucleotides read TGTGCCAGCAAACAGCCAAGCACAGATACGCAGTATTTT.

This clonotype appeared a few times. The CDR3 bases are TGTGCCAGCAGTTATGCCAGGGGTTACTCTGGAAACACCATATATTTT. This encodes CASSYARGYSGNTIYF. This chain uses TRBV6-2 or TRBV6-3 with TRBJ1-3; possibly TRBD1 for D (6 bases). This CDR3 contains 16 residues. Trimming removed 3 bases at V and 0 bases at J, with 12 bases between. Germline loops: CDR1 MNHEY, CDR2 SVGEGT.

The rearrangement uses TRBV12-3 or TRBV12-4 and TRBJ1-2, with 9 positions matching TRBD1. The CDR3 extends over 13 amino acids. V gave up 5 bases and J gave up 7 bases; unmatched junction bases: 5. CDR3 nucleotide sequence: TGTGCCAGCAGTGAGGGACAGGGATCTGGCTACACCTTC. It encodes CASSEGQGSGYTF.

This clonotype was seen more than once but under ten times. V is TRBV15 and J is TRBJ1-2; possible D gene TRBD1, 5 bases. Per the germline V gene, CDR1 is LNHNV and CDR2 is YYDKDF (reference sequence). CDR3 length: 13 residues. V was cut by 2 bases and J by 8 bases, with 12 bases left in between. This chain's CDR3 is CATSRPQVRGYTF. CDR3 DNA: TGTGCCACCAGCAGACCACAGGTGCGGGGCTACACCTTC.

This clonotype is classed as large (0.1 to 1%). The chain has TRBV6-1 and TRBJ1-3; TRBD1 is a possible D gene (5 bases). The CDR3 totals 14 residues. Trimming took off 5 bases at V and 3 bases at J, with 11 bases between the two ends. Per the germline V gene, CDR1 is MNHNS and CDR2 is SASEGT. The CDR3 is CASSTAGSGNTIYF. In DNA form, the CDR3 reads TGTGCCAGCAGTACCGCAGGGAGTGGAAACACCATATATTTT.

The chain has TRBV11-2 and TRBJ2-3; D is unresolved. V was cut by 7 bases and J by 2 bases, with 16 bases left in between. The CDR3 consists of 15 residues. The germline V gene has CDR1 SGHAT and CDR2 FQNNGV. Here the CDR3 reads CASNKVGLTTDTQYF. CDR3 sequence (DNA): TGTGCCAGCAACAAAGTGGGATTGACCACAGATACGCAGTATTTT.

The count of this clonotype is one. The chain carries TRBV14 and TRBJ1-3; D is perhaps TRBD1 (5 bases). V shed 3 bases and J shed 8 bases, with 8 bases lying between them. This CDR3 comprises 12 residues. In germline, CDR1 is SGHDN, CDR2 FVKESK. The CDR3 reads CASSHTGDTIYF. The CDR3 coding sequence is TGTGCCAGCAGCCACACGGGGGACACCATATATTTT.

The rearrangement links TRBV10-1 to TRBJ2-5, with 10 bases that match TRBD2. Germline V gene data show CDR1 as WNHNN and CDR2 as SYGVQD (reference sequence). Unmatched junction bases numbered 8, after V lost 2 bases and J lost 5 bases. CDR3 size: 16 residues. The CDR3 loop is CASSETSGGAQETQYF. CDR3 sequence (DNA): TGCGCCAGCAGTGAGACCAGCGGGGGGGCTCAGGAGACCCAGTACTTC.

The chain recombines TRBV10-1 with TRBJ1-2; unclear D gene. V was pared by 3 bases and J by 4 bases, with 6 bases between. CDR1 and CDR2 (germline): WNHNN, SYGVQD (reference sequence). The CDR3 has 12 amino acids. The CDR3 reads CASSDNFYGYTF. As DNA, the CDR3 is TGCGCCAGCAGTGATAACTTCTATGGCTACACCTTC.

This clonotype was observed a handful of times. The rearrangement joins TRBV20-1 to TRBJ1-2, with 8 bases aligning to TRBD1. Trimming cost V 4 bases and J 6 bases; bases outside gene matches: 4. CDR3 length equals 12 residues. Germline V gives CDR1 DFQATT, CDR2 SNEGSKA (reference sequence). Written as DNA, the CDR3 is TGCAGTGCTAAAGGACAGGGACATGGCTACACCTTC. As protein: CSAKGQGHGYTF.

The J gene is TRBJ1-5, the V gene TRBV24-1, with a possible D match to TRBD1 (5 bases). Germline CDR1 and CDR2: KGHDR and SFDVKD. V lost 0 bases and J lost 9, with 14 bases in between. This CDR3 comprises 15 residues. CDR3 nucleotides: TGTGCCACCAGTGATTTGCCAGGGCCTAGGCGGCCCCAGCATTTT. This gives the protein CATSDLPGPRRPQHF.

This clonotype was counted a few times. CDR3 coding DNA: TGTGCCAGCAGCTTTACAGGGGTCGCAGAGACCCAGTACTTC. This sequence encodes CASSFTGVAETQYF. The chain links TRBV11-2 to TRBJ2-5; 7 nucleotides agree with TRBD1. With 3 bases clipped from V and 4 bases from J, the junction kept 5 bases outside the gene matches. CDR3 length: 14 residues. The germline gives CDR1 SGHAT, CDR2 FQNNGV.

The chain couples TRBV6-4 to TRBJ2-3, with 7 bases that match TRBD2. The length of the CDR3 is 21 residues. Germline-derived CDR1 and CDR2 are MRHNA and SNTAGT. V lost 0 bases and J lost 0; bases outside the gene matches: 18. The CDR3 DNA reads as TGTGCCAGCAGTGACTCGAAGGGGCCGGGACTACGCCCCTATAGCACAGATACGCAGTATTTT. The encoded protein is CASSDSKGPGLRPYSTDTQYF.

The sample holds a few counts of this clonotype. The rearrangement uses TRBV25-1 and TRBJ1-1, with TRBD1 identical over 8 bases. There are 14 residues in the CDR3. Germline CDR1 MGHDK, CDR2 SYGVNS. The junction had 6 bases not matched to a gene; V was cut back by 4 bases and J by 5 bases. CDR3 bases: TGTGCCAGCAGTGTCACAGGGGGAGGGACTGAAGCTTTCTTT. Amino acids: CASSVTGGGTEAFF.

This clonotype was recorded a few times. This chain joins TRBV20-1 and TRBJ1-3; D gene ambiguous. Germline-derived CDR1 and CDR2 are DFQATT and SNEGSKA (reference sequence). The CDR3 runs 15 residues. V lost 3 bases and J lost 0, with 12 bases in between. CDR3 sequence reads: CSARVDRFSGNTIYF. Here the CDR3 DNA reads TGCAGTGCTAGGGTCGATCGGTTCTCTGGAAACACCATATATTTT.

This sequence joins TRBV2 and TRBJ2-1; no firm D call. The CDR3 is 14 amino acids. Germline V CDR1 and CDR2: SNHLY, FYNNEI. V lost 2 bases, J lost 8 bases, and 13 bases lay in between. The CDR3 region is CASSERLTYHEQFF. CDR3 nucleotides: TGTGCCAGCAGTGAACGTCTGACTTACCATGAGCAGTTCTTC.

This chain uses TRBV30 with TRBJ1-1; D is unresolved. In germline, CDR1 is GTSNPN, CDR2 SVGIG (reference sequence). The length of the CDR3 is 12 residues. The V end was cut by 4 bases, the J end by 6 bases, with 12 bases between. The DNA for the CDR3 is TGTGCCTGGACTGTAGATGATCCTGAAGCTTTCTTT. Translating it yields CAWTVDDPEAFF.

The chain couples TRBV25-1 to TRBJ1-1; no reliable D call. V was pared by 0 bases and J by 3 bases, with 5 bases between. CDR1 MGHDK and CDR2 SYGVNS come from the germline V gene. The CDR3 sequence is 13 residues long. CDR3 in DNA: TGTGCCAGCAGTGAATATAAGGACACTGAAGCTTTCTTT. The encoded protein is CASSEYKDTEAFF.

The chain carries TRBV10-1 and TRBJ2-3; D is undetermined. Germline V gives CDR1 WNHNN, CDR2 SYGVQD (reference sequence). CDR3 length equals 14 residues. Trimming removed 4 bases from V and 0 bases from J, with 8 bases in between. CDR3 in DNA: TGCGCCAGCAGTGCCGCAGGAAGCACAGATACGCAGTATTTT. Residues: CASSAAGSTDTQYF.

V usage is TRBV2 and J usage is TRBJ2-2; 8 bases map to TRBD2. From germline, CDR1 is SNHLY and CDR2 FYNNEI. V trimming: 3 bases; J trimming: 4 bases; junction bases outside the gene matches: 7. The length of the CDR3 is 16 residues. CDR3 sequence (DNA): TGTGCCAGCAGTGATCCGGGGGGGCCGGGCACCGGGGAGCTGTTTTTT. Residues: CASSDPGGPGTGELFF.

The chain recombines TRBV20-1 with TRBJ1-1; a possible D gene is TRBD1 (5 bases). The CDR3 covers 12 residues. Germline CDR1 is DFQATT and CDR2 is SNEGSKA (reference sequence). V lost 3 bases and J 8 bases, leaving 13 bases between the germline ends. As DNA, the CDR3 is TGCAGTGCTAGTGTAAGCGGGACGGAAGCTTTCTTT. Translating gives CSASVSGTEAFF.